These T cell receptor beta chains were read from a single sample in a study of shared clonotypes between healthy human individuals. Assay used: immunoSEQ multiplex PCR; TCRdb lists only in-frame clones, some missing. The data show about 1.1 million clones, 77% seen once. Sequenced input: memory CD4+ T cells from PBMCs. Source of these receptors: a man between 18 and 35 years old in good health. Some clones in this sample may be carry-over from other donors' samples. The CDR3 runs from the conserved cysteine through the conserved F or W. The order of the fields is CDR3 protein, CDR3 DNA, V gene, D gene, clone size, J gene. The D gene is left open where the match is weak. Rows may omit the clone size; those that give it use once, few, many or a size class.

CASSIGLAGGYEQYF	TGTGCCAGTAGTATCGGCCTAGCGGGAGGGTACGAGCAGTACTTC	TRBV19	TRBD2	-	TRBJ2-7
CASSLQDWARETQYF	TGTGCCAGCAGTTTGCAGGACTGGGCCAGGGAGACCCAGTACTTC	TRBV28	-	-	TRBJ2-5
CASSLSPGQGYYEQYF	TGTGCCAGCAGCTTATCACCGGGACAGGGCTACTACGAGCAGTACTTC	TRBV7-9	TRBD1	-	TRBJ2-7
CASRPRGTRVENEQFF	TGTGCCAGCAGACCGAGGGGGACTAGGGTTGAGAATGAGCAGTTCTTC	TRBV7-8	TRBD2	-	TRBJ2-1
CATGDYSDTQYF	TGTGCCACGGGGGATTACTCAGATACGCAGTATTTT	TRBV10-3	-	-	TRBJ2-3
CASRPDGTSYNEQFF	TGTGCCAGTAGGCCTGACGGGACCAGCTACAATGAGCAGTTCTTC	TRBV19	-	many	TRBJ2-1
CASSENQRTGELFF	TGCGCCAGCAGTGAGAACCAGAGGACCGGGGAGCTGTTTTTT	TRBV10-1	-	-	TRBJ2-2
CSVVFLITAGDIQYF	TGCAGCGTTGTTTTCTTAATCACAGCGGGAGACATTCAGTACTTC	TRBV29-1	TRBD2	-	TRBJ2-4
CASGQGALNTEAFF	TGCGCCAGCGGACAGGGGGCCTTGAACACTGAAGCTTTCTTT	TRBV5-1	TRBD1	once	TRBJ1-1
CASSVRDTAYEQYF	TGTGCCAGCAGCGTAAGGGATACAGCCTACGAGCAGTACTTC	TRBV9	-	few	TRBJ2-7
CASSLVGTDNTGELFF	TGCGCCAGCAGCTTGGTTGGGACAGACAACACCGGGGAGCTGTTTTTT	TRBV5-1	TRBD1	-	TRBJ2-2
CASRTRPGLAGGPSYEQYF	TGTGCCAGCAGGACCCGACCGGGACTAGCGGGAGGGCCGTCCTACGAGCAGTACTTC	TRBV28	TRBD2	-	TRBJ2-7
CASRGLVLGEQFF	TGTGCCAGCAGAGGACTAGTTCTGGGTGAGCAGTTCTTC	TRBV6-1	TRBD2	-	TRBJ2-1
CASSSRDTGELFF	TGTGCCAGCAGCAGCCGAGACACCGGGGAGCTGTTTTTT	TRBV5-8	-	-	TRBJ2-2
CASSTSGSGELFF	TGTGCCAGTAGTACGTCAGGGTCCGGGGAGCTGTTTTTT	TRBV19	-	few	TRBJ2-2
CASSERGNYGYTF	TGTGCCAGCAGTGAAAGGGGGAACTATGGCTACACCTTC	TRBV2	-	-	TRBJ1-2
CASSLDRDTGELFF	TGTGCCAGCAGTTTGGACCGCGACACCGGGGAGCTGTTTTTT	TRBV27	-	-	TRBJ2-2
CAWSGQGAKPQHF	TGTGCCTGGAGTGGACAGGGGGCCAAGCCCCAGCATTTT	TRBV30	TRBD1	-	TRBJ1-5
CASSTPQGQGFAGNTIYF	TGTGCCAGCAGCACCCCCCAGGGACAGGGTTTCGCTGGAAACACCATATATTTT	TRBV7-2	TRBD1	few	TRBJ1-3
CAISDWDGYEQYF	TGTGCCATCAGTGATTGGGACGGCTACGAGCAGTACTTC	TRBV10-3	-	-	TRBJ2-7
CASSPGQLQETQYF	TGCGCCAGCAGCCCAGGACAGCTCCAAGAGACCCAGTACTTC	TRBV4-3	-	-	TRBJ2-5
CASSVSAGEWGETQYF	TGTGCCAGCAGTGTCAGTGCGGGGGAGTGGGGGGAGACCCAGTACTTC	TRBV28	TRBD2	-	TRBJ2-5
CASSLDPSGEQFF	TGCGCCAGCAGCTTGGACCCCTCGGGTGAGCAGTTCTTC	TRBV5-1	-	-	TRBJ2-1
CASSFGTGPGELFF	TGTGCCAGCAGCTTCGGGACAGGTCCCGGGGAGCTGTTTTTT	TRBV11-3	TRBD1	-	TRBJ2-2
CASSEYKGRETQYF	TGTGCCAGCAGTGAATATAAGGGGAGAGAGACCCAGTACTTC	TRBV25-1	-	-	TRBJ2-5
CASSVSGHLQETQYF	TGTGCCAGCAGTGTGTCTGGACACCTACAAGAGACCCAGTACTTC	TRBV6-1	-	-	TRBJ2-5
CASSLFPAANEQFF	TGCGCCAGCAGCTTGTTTCCGGCAGCTAATGAGCAGTTCTTC	TRBV5-1	-	-	TRBJ2-1
CASSLGGALYNEQFF	TGCGCCAGCAGCTTGGGGGGAGCTCTCTACAATGAGCAGTTCTTC	TRBV5-1	-	-	TRBJ2-1
CAISGDYRASGGYEQYF	TGTGCCATCAGTGGGGACTATAGGGCTAGCGGGGGCTACGAGCAGTACTTC	TRBV10-3	TRBD2	-	TRBJ2-7
CASSLEQGYTEAFF	TGTGCCAGCAGTTTGGAACAGGGGTACACTGAAGCTTTCTTT	TRBV2	TRBD1	-	TRBJ1-1
CASSIGQGGWKNIQYF	TGTGCCAGCAGTATCGGACAGGGTGGTTGGAAAAACATTCAGTACTTC	TRBV28	TRBD1	-	TRBJ2-4
CASSIRPGTGGTGELFF	TGTGCCAGTAGTATCAGGCCCGGGACAGGGGGGACCGGGGAGCTGTTTTTT	TRBV19	TRBD1	-	TRBJ2-2
CASSSDLVRNEQFF	TGTGCCAGCAGCTCGGACTTGGTAAGGAATGAGCAGTTCTTC	TRBV7-9	-	-	TRBJ2-1
CASSRQGVTGELFF	TGTGCCAGCAGTAGACAGGGGGTGACCGGGGAGCTGTTTTTT	TRBV27	TRBD1	-	TRBJ2-2
CASSTVLKTGAAYGYTF	TGTGCCAGCTCGACCGTGCTCAAGACAGGGGCCGCCTATGGCTACACCTTC	TRBV18	TRBD1	-	TRBJ1-2
CASSLDAGQFTTEAGELFF	TGTGCCAGCAGTTTAGACGCGGGACAGTTTACAACGGAGGCCGGGGAGCTGTTTTTT	TRBV28	-	-	TRBJ2-2
CASSPPREGFGYTF	TGTGCCAGCAGCCCTCCTCGGGAGGGGTTTGGCTACACCTTC	TRBV14	-	few	TRBJ1-2
CASSEGFTGAYNEQFF	TGTGCCAGCAGTGAAGGGTTTACAGGGGCCTACAATGAGCAGTTCTTC	TRBV2	TRBD1	-	TRBJ2-1
CASSIEQGASYEQYF	TGTGCCAGCAGTATCGAGCAGGGTGCGTCCTACGAGCAGTACTTC	TRBV2	-	-	TRBJ2-7
CASSPRSNSYEQYF	TGTGCCAGCAGCCCCAGGTCCAACTCCTACGAGCAGTACTTC	TRBV7-3	-	few	TRBJ2-7
CASSVDGRREQYF	TGTGCCAGCAGCGTAGATGGGAGGCGGGAGCAGTACTTC	TRBV9	-	-	TRBJ2-7
CASSFPGSTNEKLFF	TGTGCCAGCAGTTTTCCAGGGTCAACTAATGAAAAACTGTTTTTT	TRBV28	-	-	TRBJ1-4